Listed below are T cell receptor beta chains from one sample, sequenced in a study of blood T cell repertoires in COVID-19. The protocol was immunoSEQ multiplex PCR, while the TCRdb copy is restricted to in-frame clones and leaves out a portion. Of roughly 15,000 clones in the sample, roughly 75% are singletons; the top ten hold roughly 20%. Sequenced sample: peripheral blood. The receptors derive from a boy aged 2-15 years with active or convalescent COVID-19. CDR3s include the opening cysteine and the closing phenylalanine or tryptophan. The order of the fields is CDR3 length, J gene, V gene, clone size, D gene, CDR3 protein. A D gene is named only where the DNA matches it firmly. Clone size is not always given. Where it is, it says once, few, many or a class for expanded clones.

len: 16; j_gene: TRBJ1-1; v_gene: TRBV11-1; abundance: -; d_gene: -; CDR3aa: CASSLGMTSGVTEAFF
len: 13; j_gene: TRBJ2-1; v_gene: TRBV6-4; abundance: -; d_gene: -; CDR3aa: CASSDSPYNEQFF
len: 18; j_gene: TRBJ2-7; v_gene: TRBV4-1; abundance: once; d_gene: TRBD2; CDR3aa: CASSQGTLSGRGSYEQYF
len: 14; j_gene: TRBJ1-2; v_gene: TRBV11-2; abundance: -; d_gene: TRBD1; CDR3aa: CASRRPGQGGGYTF
len: 14; j_gene: TRBJ1-2; v_gene: TRBV11-2; abundance: few; d_gene: -; CDR3aa: CASSLLGGTYGYTF
len: 16; j_gene: TRBJ1-5; v_gene: TRBV28; abundance: -; d_gene: -; CDR3aa: CASTPSRGVGNQPQHF
len: 11; j_gene: TRBJ1-2; v_gene: TRBV7-9; abundance: -; d_gene: -; CDR3aa: CAIPGAHGYTF
len: 13; j_gene: TRBJ2-7; v_gene: TRBV30; abundance: -; d_gene: TRBD2; CDR3aa: CAWSAGTTSEQYF
len: 16; j_gene: TRBJ1-5; v_gene: TRBV5-1; abundance: -; d_gene: -; CDR3aa: CASSSGVGDSHQPQHF
len: 15; j_gene: TRBJ2-2; v_gene: TRBV7-7; abundance: few; d_gene: -; CDR3aa: CASSLGSGNTGELFF
len: 14; j_gene: TRBJ1-3; v_gene: TRBV14; abundance: medium-sized; d_gene: -; CDR3aa: CASSPGFSGNTIYF
len: 16; j_gene: TRBJ2-5; v_gene: TRBV5-4; abundance: once; d_gene: TRBD2; CDR3aa: CASSLFLAGVVETQYF
len: 12; j_gene: TRBJ1-3; v_gene: TRBV5-6; abundance: -; d_gene: -; CDR3aa: CASSRSGNTIYF
len: 18; j_gene: TRBJ2-5; v_gene: TRBV23-1; abundance: -; d_gene: TRBD2; CDR3aa: CASSHRASGSGDQETQYF
len: 16; j_gene: TRBJ1-6; v_gene: TRBV7-2; abundance: few; d_gene: TRBD1; CDR3aa: CASSLSTGVRNSPLHF
len: 16; j_gene: TRBJ1-4; v_gene: TRBV5-1; abundance: -; d_gene: -; CDR3aa: CASTSNSGATNEKLFF
len: 15; j_gene: TRBJ2-5; v_gene: TRBV7-8; abundance: -; d_gene: TRBD2; CDR3aa: CASSFSGGAGGTQYF
len: 13; j_gene: TRBJ1-1; v_gene: TRBV19; abundance: -; d_gene: -; CDR3aa: CASSRTPGAEAFF
len: 15; j_gene: TRBJ1-5; v_gene: TRBV4-2; abundance: -; d_gene: -; CDR3aa: CASSQDPTIGQPQHF
len: 15; j_gene: TRBJ1-1; v_gene: TRBV28; abundance: -; d_gene: -; CDR3aa: CASRDSGHMNTEAFF
len: 16; j_gene: TRBJ1-6; v_gene: TRBV2; abundance: once; d_gene: -; CDR3aa: CASSEPGDTYNSPLHF
len: 15; j_gene: TRBJ2-7; v_gene: TRBV19; abundance: -; d_gene: TRBD2; CDR3aa: CASSIGLAGTYEQYF
len: 18; j_gene: TRBJ1-2; v_gene: TRBV30; abundance: -; d_gene: -; CDR3aa: CAWRSGRLAFDYSYGYTF
len: 16; j_gene: TRBJ2-3; v_gene: TRBV10-1; abundance: medium-sized; d_gene: TRBD2; CDR3aa: CASSVGTSGRTDTQYF
len: 17; j_gene: TRBJ2-2; v_gene: TRBV18; abundance: once; d_gene: TRBD1; CDR3aa: CASSGIRGPANTGELFF
len: 16; j_gene: TRBJ2-7; v_gene: TRBV5-1; abundance: once; d_gene: TRBD2; CDR3aa: CASSLGLAGPTYEQYF
len: 15; j_gene: TRBJ2-2; v_gene: TRBV2; abundance: medium-sized; d_gene: -; CDR3aa: CASRQRVALTGELFF
len: 18; j_gene: TRBJ1-5; v_gene: TRBV7-8; abundance: -; d_gene: -; CDR3aa: CASSLGAPTDYSNQPQHF
len: 17; j_gene: TRBJ2-5; v_gene: TRBV4-1; abundance: few; d_gene: TRBD2; CDR3aa: CASSQGVTSGRGETQYF
len: 16; j_gene: TRBJ1-5; v_gene: TRBV23-1; abundance: -; d_gene: -; CDR3aa: CASSPPEGGGNQPQHF
len: 15; j_gene: TRBJ2-5; v_gene: TRBV4-1; abundance: -; d_gene: TRBD1; CDR3aa: CASSQAGQGLETQYF
len: 15; j_gene: TRBJ2-5; v_gene: TRBV5-1; abundance: large; d_gene: TRBD1; CDR3aa: CASSSWTGVGETQYF
len: 15; j_gene: TRBJ2-4; v_gene: TRBV18; abundance: -; d_gene: -; CDR3aa: CASSPRRIAKNIQYF
len: 12; j_gene: TRBJ2-3; v_gene: TRBV18; abundance: -; d_gene: -; CDR3aa: CASSSVRDTQYF
len: 16; j_gene: TRBJ2-3; v_gene: TRBV28; abundance: few; d_gene: TRBD2; CDR3aa: CASRGTSTQVTDTQYF
len: 11; j_gene: TRBJ1-1; v_gene: TRBV2; abundance: -; d_gene: -; CDR3aa: CASKFWTVTFF
len: 13; j_gene: TRBJ2-7; v_gene: TRBV4-3; abundance: -; d_gene: -; CDR3aa: CASSQSGGNEQYF
len: 16; j_gene: TRBJ2-2; v_gene: TRBV27; abundance: -; d_gene: TRBD2; CDR3aa: CASSSSGRVSTGELFF
len: 18; j_gene: TRBJ2-1; v_gene: TRBV15; abundance: once; d_gene: TRBD1; CDR3aa: CATSTLHRGWRGYNEQFF
len: 14; j_gene: TRBJ1-1; v_gene: TRBV5-6; abundance: -; d_gene: -; CDR3aa: CASSLRTQNTEAFF
len: 21; j_gene: TRBJ1-2; v_gene: TRBV1; abundance: -; d_gene: -; CDR3aa: CTAKGAGYTFGSGTQGAGYTF
len: 14; j_gene: TRBJ1-5; v_gene: TRBV3-1/TRBV3-2; abundance: -; d_gene: -; CDR3aa: CASSPGTTNQPQHF
len: 13; j_gene: TRBJ2-2; v_gene: TRBV19; abundance: -; d_gene: -; CDR3aa: CASSPGVGGELFF
len: 16; j_gene: TRBJ2-1; v_gene: TRBV12-5; abundance: -; d_gene: TRBD2; CDR3aa: CASGRAGGPYDNEQFF